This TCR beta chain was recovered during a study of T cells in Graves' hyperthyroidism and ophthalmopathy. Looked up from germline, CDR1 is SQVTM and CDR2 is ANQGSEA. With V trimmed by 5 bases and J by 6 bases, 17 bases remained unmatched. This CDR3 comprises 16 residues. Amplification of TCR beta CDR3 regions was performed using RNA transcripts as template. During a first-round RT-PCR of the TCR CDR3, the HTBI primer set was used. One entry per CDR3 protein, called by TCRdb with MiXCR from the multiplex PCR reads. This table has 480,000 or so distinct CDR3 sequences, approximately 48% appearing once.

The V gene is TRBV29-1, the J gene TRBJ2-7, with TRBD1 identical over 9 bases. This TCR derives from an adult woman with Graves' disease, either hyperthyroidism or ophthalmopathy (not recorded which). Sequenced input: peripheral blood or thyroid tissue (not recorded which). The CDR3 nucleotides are TGCAGCGTTCTTACACAGGGGGCGATGGATTTGCGCGAGCAGTACTTC. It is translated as CSVLTQGAMDLREQYF.